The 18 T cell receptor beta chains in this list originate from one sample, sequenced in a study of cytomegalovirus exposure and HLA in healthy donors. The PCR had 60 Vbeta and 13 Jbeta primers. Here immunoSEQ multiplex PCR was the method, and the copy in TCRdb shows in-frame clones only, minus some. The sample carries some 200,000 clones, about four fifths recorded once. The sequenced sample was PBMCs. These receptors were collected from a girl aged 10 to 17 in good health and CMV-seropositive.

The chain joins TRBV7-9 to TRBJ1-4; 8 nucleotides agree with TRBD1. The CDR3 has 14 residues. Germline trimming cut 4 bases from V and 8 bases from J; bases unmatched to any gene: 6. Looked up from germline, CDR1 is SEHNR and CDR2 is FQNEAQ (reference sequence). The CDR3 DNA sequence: TGTGCCAGCAGCTCCAGGGGGCCTGGAGAAAAACTGTTTTTT. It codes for CASSSRGPGEKLFF.

The CDR3 reads CASSLGTSGGAKNIQYF. CDR3 nucleotide sequence: TGTGCCAGCAGCTTAGGGACTAGCGGGGGGGCCAAAAACATTCAGTACTTC. The chain recombines TRBV13 with TRBJ2-4, with 13 bases identical to TRBD2. The V gene end was trimmed by 0 bases and the J gene end by 1 base; junction bases not matched to a gene: 0. Per the germline V gene, CDR1 is PRHDT and CDR2 is FYEKMQ (reference sequence). The CDR3 covers 17 residues.

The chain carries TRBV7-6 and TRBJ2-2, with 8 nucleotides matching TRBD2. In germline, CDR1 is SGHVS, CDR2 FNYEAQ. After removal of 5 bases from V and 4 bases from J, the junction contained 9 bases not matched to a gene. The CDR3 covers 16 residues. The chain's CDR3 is CASSLTGGVGTGELFF. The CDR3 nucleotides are TGTGCCAGCAGCCTCACGGGGGGGGTCGGCACCGGGGAGCTGTTTTTT.

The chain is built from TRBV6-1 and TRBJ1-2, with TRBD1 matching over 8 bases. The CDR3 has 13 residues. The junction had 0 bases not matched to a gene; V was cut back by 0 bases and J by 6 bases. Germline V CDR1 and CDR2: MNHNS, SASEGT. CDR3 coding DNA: TGTGCCAGCAGTGAAGCGGGACAGGATGGCTACACCTTC. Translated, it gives CASSEAGQDGYTF.

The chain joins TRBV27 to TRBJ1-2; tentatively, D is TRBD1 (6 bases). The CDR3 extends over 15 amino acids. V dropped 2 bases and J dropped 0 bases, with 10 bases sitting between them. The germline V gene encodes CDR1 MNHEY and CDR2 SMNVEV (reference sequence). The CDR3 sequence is CASSLMAGANYGYTF. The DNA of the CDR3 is TGTGCCAGCAGTTTAATGGCAGGGGCTAACTATGGCTACACCTTC.

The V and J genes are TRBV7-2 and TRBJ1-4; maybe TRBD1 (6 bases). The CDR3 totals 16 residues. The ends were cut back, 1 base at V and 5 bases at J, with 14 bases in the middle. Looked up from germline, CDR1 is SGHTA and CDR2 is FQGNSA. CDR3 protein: CASSLVGRQANEKLFF. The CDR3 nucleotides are TGTGCCAGCAGCTTAGTAGGGAGACAGGCGAATGAAAAACTGTTTTTT. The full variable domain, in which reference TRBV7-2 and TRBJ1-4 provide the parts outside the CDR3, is GAGVSQSPSNKVTEKGKDVELRCDPISGHTALYWYRQSLGQGLEFLIYFQGNSAPDKSGLPSDRFSAERTGGSVSTLTIQRTQQEDSAVYLCASSLVGRQANEKLFFGSGTQLSVL.

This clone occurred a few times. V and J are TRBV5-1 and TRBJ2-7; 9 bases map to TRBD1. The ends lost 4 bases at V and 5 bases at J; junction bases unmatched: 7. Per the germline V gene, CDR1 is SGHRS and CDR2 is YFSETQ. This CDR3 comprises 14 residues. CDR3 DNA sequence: TGCGCCAGCAGCGGGGGACAGGGAATCCACGAGCAGTACTTC. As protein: CASSGGQGIHEQYF.

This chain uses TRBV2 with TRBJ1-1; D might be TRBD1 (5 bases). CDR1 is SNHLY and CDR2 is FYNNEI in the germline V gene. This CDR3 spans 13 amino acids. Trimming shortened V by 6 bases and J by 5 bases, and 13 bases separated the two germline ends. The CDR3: CASSPRESTEAFF. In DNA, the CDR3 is TGTGCCAGCAGCCCCAGGGAATCAACTGAAGCTTTCTTT.

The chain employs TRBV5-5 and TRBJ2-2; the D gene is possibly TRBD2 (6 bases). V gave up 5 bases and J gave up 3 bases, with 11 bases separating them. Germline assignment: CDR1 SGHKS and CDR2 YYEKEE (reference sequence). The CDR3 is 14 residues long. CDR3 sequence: CASRNRDYTGELFF. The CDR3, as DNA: TGTGCCAGCAGAAATCGGGACTACACCGGGGAGCTGTTTTTT.

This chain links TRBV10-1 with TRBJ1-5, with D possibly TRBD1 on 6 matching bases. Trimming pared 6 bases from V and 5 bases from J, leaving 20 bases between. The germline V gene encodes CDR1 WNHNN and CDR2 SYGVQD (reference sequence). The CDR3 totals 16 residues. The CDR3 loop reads CASSTGRGFEDQPQHF. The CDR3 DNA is TGCGCCAGCAGCACAGGGAGAGGGTTTGAAGATCAGCCCCAGCATTTT.

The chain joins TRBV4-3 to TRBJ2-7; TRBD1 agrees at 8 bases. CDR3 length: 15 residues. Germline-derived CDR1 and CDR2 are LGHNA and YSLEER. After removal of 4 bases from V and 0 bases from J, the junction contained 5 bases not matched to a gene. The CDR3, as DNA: TGCGCCAGCAGCCGCGGGACAGGTCCCTCCTACGAGCAGTACTTC. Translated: CASSRGTGPSYEQYF.

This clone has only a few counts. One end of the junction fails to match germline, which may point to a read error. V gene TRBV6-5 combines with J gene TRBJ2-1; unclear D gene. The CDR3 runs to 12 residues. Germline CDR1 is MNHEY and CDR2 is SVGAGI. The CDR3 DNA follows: TGTGCCAGCAGTTACCCCCCTAGTCCCCCAATCTTC. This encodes CASSYPPSPPIF.

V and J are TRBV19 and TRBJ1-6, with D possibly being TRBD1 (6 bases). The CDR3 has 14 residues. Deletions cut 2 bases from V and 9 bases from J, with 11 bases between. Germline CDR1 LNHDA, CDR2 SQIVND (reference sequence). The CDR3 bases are TGTGCCAGTAGTATAACAGGGACCGGTTCACCCCTCCACTTT. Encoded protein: CASSITGTGSPLHF.

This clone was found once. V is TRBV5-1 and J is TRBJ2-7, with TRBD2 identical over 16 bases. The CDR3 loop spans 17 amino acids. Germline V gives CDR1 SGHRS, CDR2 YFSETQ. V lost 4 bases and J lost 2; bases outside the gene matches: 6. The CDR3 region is CASSPGLAGGPPYEQYF. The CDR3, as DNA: TGCGCCAGCAGCCCGGGACTAGCGGGGGGGCCGCCCTACGAGCAGTACTTC. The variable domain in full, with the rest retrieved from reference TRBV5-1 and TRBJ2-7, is KAGVTQTPRYLIKTRGQQVTLSCSPISGHRSVSWYQQTPGQGLQFLFEYFSETQRNKGNFPGRFSGRQFSNSRSEMNVSTLELGDSALYLCASSPGLAGGPPYEQYFGPGTRLTVT.

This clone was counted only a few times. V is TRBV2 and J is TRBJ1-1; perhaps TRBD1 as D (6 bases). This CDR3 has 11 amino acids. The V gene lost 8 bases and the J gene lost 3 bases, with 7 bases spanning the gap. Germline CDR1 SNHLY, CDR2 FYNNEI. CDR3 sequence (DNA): TGTGCCAGCCACAGGGACACTGAAGCTTTCTTT. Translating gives CASHRDTEAFF.

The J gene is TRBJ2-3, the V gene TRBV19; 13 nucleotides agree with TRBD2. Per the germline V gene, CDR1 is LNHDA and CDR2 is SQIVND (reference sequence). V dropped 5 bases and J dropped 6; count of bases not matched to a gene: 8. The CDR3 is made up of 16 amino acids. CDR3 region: CASSVTSGGYMDTQYF. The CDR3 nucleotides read TGTGCCAGTAGTGTGACTAGCGGGGGGTATATGGATACGCAGTATTTT.

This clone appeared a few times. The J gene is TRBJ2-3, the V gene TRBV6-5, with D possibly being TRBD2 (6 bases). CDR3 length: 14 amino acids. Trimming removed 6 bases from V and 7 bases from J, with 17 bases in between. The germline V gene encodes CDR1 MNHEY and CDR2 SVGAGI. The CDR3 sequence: CASRGTGVGNTQYF. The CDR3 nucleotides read TGTGCCAGCAGGGGGACTGGCGTTGGGAATACGCAGTATTTT.

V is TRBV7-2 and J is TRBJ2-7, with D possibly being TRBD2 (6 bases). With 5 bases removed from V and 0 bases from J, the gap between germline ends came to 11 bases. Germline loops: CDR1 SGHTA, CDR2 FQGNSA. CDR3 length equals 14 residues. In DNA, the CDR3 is TGTGCCAGCAGCCGGGGGTCGCCCTCCTACGAGCAGTACTTC. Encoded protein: CASSRGSPSYEQYF.